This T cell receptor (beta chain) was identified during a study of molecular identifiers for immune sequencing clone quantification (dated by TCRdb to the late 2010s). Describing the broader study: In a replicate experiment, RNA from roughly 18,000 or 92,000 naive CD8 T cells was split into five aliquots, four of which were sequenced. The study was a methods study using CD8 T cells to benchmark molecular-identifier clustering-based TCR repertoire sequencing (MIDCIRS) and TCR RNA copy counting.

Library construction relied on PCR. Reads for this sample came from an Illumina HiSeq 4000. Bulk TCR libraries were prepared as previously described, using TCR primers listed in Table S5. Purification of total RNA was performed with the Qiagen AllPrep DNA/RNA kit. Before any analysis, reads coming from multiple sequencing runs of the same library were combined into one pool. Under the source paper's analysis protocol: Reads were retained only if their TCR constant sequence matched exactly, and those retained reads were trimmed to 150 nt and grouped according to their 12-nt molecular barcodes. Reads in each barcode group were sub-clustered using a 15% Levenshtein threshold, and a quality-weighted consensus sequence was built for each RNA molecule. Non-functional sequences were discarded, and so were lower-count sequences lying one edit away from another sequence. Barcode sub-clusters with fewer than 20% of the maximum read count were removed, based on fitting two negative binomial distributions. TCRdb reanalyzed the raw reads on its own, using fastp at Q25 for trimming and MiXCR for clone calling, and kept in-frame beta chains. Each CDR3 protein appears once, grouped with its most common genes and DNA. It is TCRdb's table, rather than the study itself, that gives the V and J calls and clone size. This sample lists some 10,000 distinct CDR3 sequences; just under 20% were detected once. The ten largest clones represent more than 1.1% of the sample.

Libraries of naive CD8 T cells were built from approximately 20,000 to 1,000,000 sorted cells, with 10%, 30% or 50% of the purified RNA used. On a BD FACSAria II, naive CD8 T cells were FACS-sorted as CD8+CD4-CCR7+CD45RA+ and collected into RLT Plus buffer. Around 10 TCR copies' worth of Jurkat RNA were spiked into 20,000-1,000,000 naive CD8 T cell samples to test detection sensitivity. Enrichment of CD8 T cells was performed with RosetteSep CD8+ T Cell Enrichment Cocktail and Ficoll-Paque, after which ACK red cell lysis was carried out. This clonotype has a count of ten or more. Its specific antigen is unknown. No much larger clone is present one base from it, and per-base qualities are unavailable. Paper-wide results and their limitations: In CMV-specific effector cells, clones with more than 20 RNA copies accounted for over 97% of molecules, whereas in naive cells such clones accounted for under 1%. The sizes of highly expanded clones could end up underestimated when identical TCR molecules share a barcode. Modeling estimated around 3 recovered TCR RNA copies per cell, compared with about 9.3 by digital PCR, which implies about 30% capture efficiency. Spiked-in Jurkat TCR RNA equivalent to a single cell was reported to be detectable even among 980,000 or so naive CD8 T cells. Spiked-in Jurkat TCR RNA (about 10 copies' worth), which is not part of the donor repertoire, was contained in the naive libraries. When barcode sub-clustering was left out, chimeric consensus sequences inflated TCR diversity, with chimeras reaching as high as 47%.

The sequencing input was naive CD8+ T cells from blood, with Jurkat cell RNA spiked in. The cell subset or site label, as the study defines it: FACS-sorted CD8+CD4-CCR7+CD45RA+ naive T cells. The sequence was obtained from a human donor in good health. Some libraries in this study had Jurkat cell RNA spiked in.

The CDR3 has the sequence CASSFPSARGTGELFF. The nucleotides read TGTGCCAGCAGCTTTCCTAGCGCCAGGGGAACCGGGGAGCTGTTTTTT. Recombination linked TRBV11-2 to TRBJ2-2; the D gene could be either TRBD1 or TRBD2, each agreeing at 6 bases. The germline V gene supplies CDR1 SGHAT and CDR2 FQNNGV. Taken from cysteine to phenylalanine, the CDR3 has 16 residues. Just the 48-base CDR3 DNA is kept, in frame starting at base 1. Cut back by 3 bases and 5 bases, the V and J ends lie 16 bases apart.